These 21 T cell receptor beta chains were all obtained from the same sample, sequenced in a study of shared clonotypes between healthy human individuals. Only in-frame clones appear in the TCRdb table, and some are missing; sequencing was by immunoSEQ multiplex PCR. The table records about 2.2 million clones, 85% to 95% of them present only once. Only CD45RO-negative cells positively selected for CCR7 counted as naive CD8 cells, so terminally differentiated effector memory CD45RA+ cells were excluded. Sequenced: naive CD8+ T cells from PBMCs. These TCRs come from a man aged 18 to 30 in good health. Some clones in this sample may be carry-over from other donors' samples.

The chain joins TRBV2 to TRBJ2-6; the D gene is possibly TRBD2 (6 bases). The CDR3 is 16 residues long. Trimming took off 7 bases at V and 2 bases at J, with 15 bases between the two ends. From germline, CDR1 is SNHLY and CDR2 FYNNEI. The CDR3 DNA reads TGTGCCAGCACCCAATGGGAGGCGGCTGGGGCCAACGTCCTGACTTTC. Translated: CASTQWEAAGANVLTF.

This chain uses TRBV2 with TRBJ1-2, with 12 nucleotides matching TRBD1. CDR3 length: 14 amino acids. The germline V gene has CDR1 SNHLY and CDR2 FYNNEI. V shed 6 bases and J 3 bases; nucleotides not matched to a gene: 2. CDR3 protein: CASRGTGGDYGYTF. For the CDR3, the DNA is TGTGCCAGCAGGGGGACAGGGGGCGACTATGGCTACACCTTC.

The rearrangement uses TRBV11-2 and TRBJ2-5; D might be TRBD2 (5 bases). The CDR3 has 15 amino acids. Germline loops: CDR1 SGHAT, CDR2 FQNNGV. V lost 7 bases, J lost 4 bases, and 19 bases lay in between. Here the CDR3 DNA reads TGTGCCAGCACCTATGTGACCGGGAACGGAGAGACCCAGTACTTC. It encodes CASTYVTGNGETQYF.

This rearrangement joins TRBV7-3 to TRBJ2-1, with 10 positions matching TRBD2. The trim removed 4 bases at V and 7 bases at J, leaving 22 bases unmatched. The V gene's germline CDR1 is SGHTA and CDR2 FQGTGA. The CDR3 has 20 amino acids. The CDR3 sequence: CASSSPPGLARSPLGNEQFF. CDR3 bases: TGTGCCAGCAGCTCGCCGCCGGGACTAGCGCGATCACCCCTAGGGAATGAGCAGTTCTTC.

The chain joins TRBV7-8 to TRBJ2-5, with TRBD2 identical over 12 bases. V lost 1 base, J lost 4 bases, and 10 bases stayed unmatched. Germline values: CDR1 SGHVS, CDR2 FQNEAQ. This CDR3 has 18 residues. This chain's CDR3 is CASSLGRLAGGPRETQYF. The CDR3 DNA reads TGTGCCAGCAGCTTAGGTCGGCTAGCGGGAGGGCCTCGAGAGACCCAGTACTTC.

The chain couples TRBV27 to TRBJ2-3; D gene uncertain. Germline lookup yields CDR1 MNHEY and CDR2 SMNVEV (reference sequence). The CDR3 is 15 amino acids. V shed 2 bases and J shed 2 bases, with 11 bases lying between them. This chain's CDR3 is CASSLRVLSTDTQYF. Here the CDR3 DNA reads TGTGCCAGCAGTTTAAGGGTACTTTCCACAGATACGCAGTATTTT.

The rearrangement joins TRBV7-8 to TRBJ2-1; D remains ambiguous. The germline gives CDR1 SGHVS, CDR2 FQNEAQ. The CDR3 loop spans 14 amino acids. The V gene lost 4 bases and the J gene lost 2 bases, with 9 bases spanning the gap. In nucleotides, the CDR3 is TGTGCCAGCAGCTACCAAGACGCCTACAATGAGCAGTTCTTC. This codes for CASSYQDAYNEQFF.

The V gene is TRBV28, the J gene TRBJ2-5; D remains unclear. Trimming left V 3 bases short and J 1 base short, with 15 bases between. Germline V gene lookup returns CDR1 MDHEN and CDR2 SYDVKM. This CDR3 contains 16 residues. The CDR3 spells CASSLGEKGPQETQYF. As DNA, the CDR3 is TGTGCCAGCAGTTTGGGTGAGAAGGGTCCCCAAGAGACCCAGTACTTC.

V is TRBV14 and J is TRBJ2-2, with D perhaps TRBD1 or TRBD2 (6 bases each). Looked up from germline, CDR1 is SGHDN and CDR2 is FVKESK. The CDR3 has 18 amino acids. The ends were cut back, 0 bases at V and 8 bases at J, with 22 bases in the middle. The CDR3 sequence: CASSQDRGRVTRAGELFF. The CDR3 nucleotides are TGTGCCAGCAGCCAAGATCGGGGGCGCGTTACCCGGGCGGGGGAGCTGTTTTTT.

The chain has TRBV27 and TRBJ2-1, with 12 bases matching TRBD2. Germline assignment: CDR1 MNHEY and CDR2 SMNVEV (reference sequence). Trimming took 3 bases from V and 6 from J; bases not matched to a gene: 9. This CDR3 contains 17 residues. The chain's CDR3 is CASSFLIGLAGSNEQFF. The CDR3 nucleotides are TGTGCCAGCAGTTTTCTAATTGGACTAGCGGGATCCAATGAGCAGTTCTTC.

This clone was observed once. The chain uses TRBV19 and TRBJ2-7, with 7 bases lining up with TRBD2. Germline values: CDR1 LNHDA, CDR2 SQIVND (reference sequence). V lost 9 bases and J lost 6; bases outside the gene matches: 17. This CDR3 contains 15 residues. CDR3 bases: TGTGCCAGCGCCTACCTCGCTGGGGGGGACGGCGAGCAGTACTTC. This encodes CASAYLAGGDGEQYF.

Turning to this clone: Other nucleotide sequences in the sample specify the same CDR3. The chain uses TRBV6-6 and TRBJ2-5; TRBD2 might be the D (5 bases). The CDR3 length is 15 residues. The V gene's germline CDR1 is MNHNY and CDR2 SVGAGI (reference sequence). Trimming took off 0 bases at V and 2 bases at J, with 10 bases between the two ends. The CDR3 sequence is CASSYSPSGQETQYF. The DNA of the CDR3 is TGTGCCAGCAGTTACTCGCCTTCGGGGCAAGAGACCCAGTACTTC.

The gene calls are TRBV6-5 and TRBJ2-7, with 10 bases that match TRBD2. This CDR3 has 14 residues. The germline V gene has CDR1 MNHEY and CDR2 SVGAGI. V shed 8 bases, J shed 3 bases, and the junction held 7 bases outside the gene matches. The CDR3 nucleotides read TGTGCCAGCCAAAAGCGGGAGGGCCGCTACGAGCAGTACTTC. Its protein is CASQKREGRYEQYF.

With regard to this clone: This specimen includes other DNA sequences encoding the same CDR3. The chain employs TRBV6-5 and TRBJ2-7, with D possibly called TRBD1 or TRBD2 (5 bases each). This CDR3 has 14 amino acids. V was cut by 2 bases and J by 2 bases, with 10 bases left in between. Germline values: CDR1 MNHEY, CDR2 SVGAGI. CDR3: CASSYRDGAYEQYF. In DNA form, the CDR3 reads TGTGCCAGCAGTTACCGGGACGGAGCCTACGAGCAGTACTTC.

This clone was recorded only once. The V and J genes are TRBV28 and TRBJ2-7, with 9 bases matching TRBD2. The CDR3 length is 14 residues. CDR1 and CDR2 (germline): MDHEN, SYDVKM. V gave up 6 bases and J gave up 6 bases; unmatched junction bases: 9. The CDR3 coding sequence is TGTGCCAGCAGCCTGGGACTAGCCTTGCTCGAGCAGTACTTC. Translated: CASSLGLALLEQYF.

As for this clone: The sample contains more than one DNA sequence encoding this CDR3. The rearrangement uses TRBV9 and TRBJ2-1; D might be TRBD2 (5 bases). Looked up from germline, CDR1 is SGDLS and CDR2 is YYNGEE. This CDR3 spans 15 amino acids. V was trimmed by 0 bases and J by 5 bases, leaving 12 bases between them. The CDR3 DNA is TGTGCCAGCAGCGTAGCCAGCGGAGTTAACAATGAGCAGTTCTTC. It codes for CASSVASGVNNEQFF.

This chain uses TRBV9 with TRBJ2-3; TRBD2 agrees at 14 bases. CDR3 length: 16 residues. The V gene end was trimmed by 7 bases and the J gene end by 0 bases; junction bases not matched to a gene: 4. Germline assignment: CDR1 SGDLS and CDR2 YYNGEE. In DNA, the CDR3 is TGTGCCAGCCGAGGGACTAGCGGGGGAAGCACAGATACGCAGTATTTT. Translating gives CASRGTSGGSTDTQYF.

For this clone: This sample also contains other DNA sequences that code for the same CDR3. This chain uses TRBV27 with TRBJ2-1; the match to TRBD1 covers 9 bases. Looked up from germline, CDR1 is MNHEY and CDR2 is SMNVEV (reference sequence). The CDR3 covers 14 residues. Unmatched junction bases numbered 1, after V lost 3 bases and J lost 4 bases. The CDR3 is CASSLGTGYNEQFF. The DNA for the CDR3 is TGTGCCAGCAGTTTGGGGACAGGGTACAATGAGCAGTTCTTC.

This clone was recorded a few times. This rearrangement joins TRBV7-9 to TRBJ1-5, with 7 bases lining up with TRBD1. Germline CDR1 and CDR2: SEHNR and FQNEAQ (reference sequence). Trimming at V came to 4 bases and at J to 2 bases, leaving 11 bases not matched to a gene. This CDR3 has 17 residues. The CDR3 loop is CASSYSEVGQGNQPQHF. In DNA form, the CDR3 reads TGTGCCAGCAGCTATTCTGAAGTCGGACAGGGCAATCAGCCCCAGCATTTT.

The rearrangement links TRBV19 to TRBJ2-7, with D unresolved. Germline V CDR1 and CDR2: LNHDA, SQIVND (reference sequence). The CDR3 consists of 11 residues. Trimming left V 5 bases short and J 3 bases short, with 5 bases between. In nucleotides, the CDR3 is TGTGCCAGTAGTGGTTACTACGAGCAGTACTTC. Protein product: CASSGYYEQYF.

This clone was detected once. The rearrangement uses TRBV4-2 and TRBJ2-7; 8 nucleotides agree with TRBD1. Germline values: CDR1 LGHNA, CDR2 YNFKEQ. Unmatched junction bases numbered 9, after V lost 2 bases and J lost 0 bases. The CDR3 covers 17 residues. CDR3 DNA sequence: TGTGCCAGCAGCCAACTACAGGGGGTGGAGGGCTCCTACGAGCAGTACTTC. This translates into CASSQLQGVEGSYEQYF.